A selection of T cell receptor beta chains follows, all from one sample in a study of chemoradiotherapy in HPV16-positive cancers. Libraries were prepared by immunoSEQ multiplex PCR; TCRdb keeps only in-frame clonotypes and omits some of them. The repertoire includes about 35,000 clones, around 80% of them detected once, and 3% to 4% sits in the top ten. Sequencing was performed on blood, taken from a patient who underwent chemoradiotherapy. The receptors shown here come from a human donor with HPV-associated anogenital cancer. The CDR3 runs from the conserved cysteine through the conserved F or W.

J | V | CDR3
TRBJ1-2 | TRBV5-1 | CASSFGGANYGYTF
TRBJ1-2 | TRBV11-2 | CASSRSGGGDGYTF
TRBJ2-5 | TRBV7-2 | CASSSGLAGGRFLETQYF
TRBJ2-2 | TRBV4-3 | CASSLLRGGTGELFF
TRBJ2-3 | TRBV27 | CASRGYGDSADTQYF
TRBJ2-3 | TRBV6-4 | CASSDSEGRGTDTQYF
TRBJ2-1 | TRBV2 | CASSERASGSYNEQFF
TRBJ1-2 | TRBV5-1 | CASSSKGGGNYGYTF
TRBJ2-5 | TRBV28 | CASSLMRWQETQYF
TRBJ2-3 | TRBV7-2 | CASSLFGLAPDTQYF
TRBJ1-1 | TRBV5-1 | CASSLGEAFF
TRBJ1-2 | TRBV15 | CATSRDEGADYGYTF
TRBJ2-3 | TRBV7-2 | CASSLTDYTQYF
TRBJ1-2 | TRBV2 | CASSRVQTYGYTF
TRBJ2-7 | TRBV7-9 | CASSLELGQQYF
TRBJ2-7 | TRBV6-1 | CASSQGAGYEQYF
TRBJ2-5 | TRBV30 | CAWSRQGETQYF
TRBJ2-5 | TRBV29-1 | CSVDRGVAETQYF
TRBJ2-7 | TRBV2 | CASSLGTVAYEQYF
TRBJ2-2 | TRBV7-3 | CASSLIRGGTAHTGELFF
TRBJ2-3 | TRBV10-3 | CAISDEVTDTQYF
TRBJ2-1 | TRBV11-3 | CASSPGTSGGQGEQFF
TRBJ2-1 | TRBV7-9 | CASSLDRGWNEQFF
TRBJ2-2 | TRBV5-8 | CASSPRVNTGELFF
TRBJ1-6 | TRBV7-2 | CASSLSGSSYNSPLHF
TRBJ1-2 | TRBV27 | CASSLSYRDYGYTF
TRBJ1-3 | TRBV18 | CASSPAGGSSGNTIYF
TRBJ2-3 | TRBV14 | CASSQGLAGPSTDTQYF
TRBJ1-1 | TRBV6-5 | CASSYTGGNTEAFF
TRBJ1-2 | TRBV6-5 | CASSPYDRDGYTF
TRBJ2-6 | TRBV5-1 | CASSLPGGFTSTGANVLTF
TRBJ2-3 | TRBV9 | CASSFELSTSTDTQYF
TRBJ2-1 | TRBV6-6 | CASSLGKNSYNEQFF
TRBJ2-1 | TRBV5-1 | CASREIAGDNEQFF
TRBJ2-5 | TRBV5-1 | CASSLWSGVETQYF
TRBJ1-2 | TRBV5-1 | CASSLEGQGPYTF
TRBJ1-5 | TRBV19 | CASRDLDRNQPQHF
TRBJ2-5 | TRBV7-2 | CASSLVGTWNRETQYF
TRBJ2-7 | TRBV15 | CATSSHSSGNSYEQYF
TRBJ2-7 | TRBV18 | CASSPRQGITYEQYF
TRBJ2-1 | TRBV6-5 | CASSSVRGVSYNEQFF
TRBJ1-1 | TRBV5-1 | CASSLYARENTEAFF